These 25 T cell receptor beta chains share one sample of origin, sequenced in a study of T cell responses to AZD1222 COVID-19 vaccine. Measured with immunoSEQ multiplex PCR; TCRdb has only the in-frame clones, and not every one. Of around 110,000 clones listed, about 90% are singletons. Source: peripheral blood, taken on day 0 of AZD1222 vaccination. The receptors shown here come from an adult in good health.

This rearrangement joins TRBV7-2 to TRBJ1-2, with 7 bases matching TRBD1. V shed 5 bases, J shed 5 bases, and the junction held 5 bases outside the gene matches. In germline, CDR1 is SGHTA, CDR2 FQGNSA. This CDR3 is built from 13 residues. The CDR3 DNA reads TGTGCCAGCAGCCCGGGACAGCAGTATGGCTACACCTTC. Protein product: CASSPGQQYGYTF.

The rearrangement uses TRBV4-2 and TRBJ1-6; no clear D gene. Germline V gene data show CDR1 as LGHNA and CDR2 as YNFKEQ. The V end lost 6 bases, the J end lost 9 bases, and 15 bases lay between the germline ends. This CDR3 contains 14 residues. CDR3 residues: CASSARVYVSPLHF. The CDR3, as DNA: TGTGCCAGCAGTGCCCGGGTGTACGTTTCACCCCTCCACTTT.

V gene TRBV7-8 combines with J gene TRBJ2-7, with a possible D match to TRBD1 (5 bases). V lost 5 bases and J lost 1, with 9 bases in between. Germline CDR1 and CDR2: SGHVS and FQNEAQ. This CDR3 comprises 13 residues. The chain's CDR3 is CASSRTNSYEQYF. DNA for the CDR3: TGTGCCAGCAGCAGGACAAATTCCTACGAGCAGTACTTC.

The J gene is TRBJ1-1, the V gene TRBV18, with D unclear. Deletions cut 1 base from V and 3 bases from J, with 12 bases between. Germline CDR1 reads KGHSH; CDR2 reads LQKENI. There are 15 residues in the CDR3. CDR3 DNA: TGTGCCAGCTCACCACAGGGAGTGATGGACACTGAAGCTTTCTTT. Encoded protein: CASSPQGVMDTEAFF.

This chain joins TRBV19 and TRBJ2-7; TRBD2 aligns across 8 bases. The germline V gene has CDR1 LNHDA and CDR2 SQIVND (reference sequence). With 4 bases clipped from V and 4 bases from J, the junction kept 30 bases outside the gene matches. The CDR3 totals 22 residues. CDR3 in amino acids: CASSTGPPTKREPRALEYEQYF. CDR3 sequence (DNA): TGTGCCAGTAGTACAGGGCCCCCGACGAAGCGGGAGCCCCGTGCTTTGGAATACGAGCAGTACTTC.

The gene calls are TRBV6-5 and TRBJ2-2; unclear D gene. Germline CDR1 reads MNHEY; CDR2 reads SVGAGI. V was clipped by 2 bases and J by 6 bases, with 7 bases between them. This CDR3 spans 13 amino acids. CDR3 loop: CASSYPTSGELFF. The CDR3 DNA reads as TGTGCCAGCAGTTACCCTACCTCCGGGGAGCTGTTTTTT.

A few counts support this clone. The V and J genes are TRBV14 and TRBJ2-7; 8 nucleotides align to TRBD1. V was pared by 0 bases and J by 4 bases, with 11 bases of the junction left unmatched. The CDR3 is 17 amino acids. Germline V gene sequence: CDR1 SGHDN, CDR2 FVKESK. This chain's CDR3 is CASSQDSFGTGIYEQYF. The DNA of the CDR3 is TGTGCCAGCAGCCAAGATTCGTTCGGGACAGGTATTTACGAGCAGTACTTC.

The V call is TRBV5-1, the J call TRBJ2-5; 9 bases match TRBD2. This CDR3 comprises 17 residues. Per germline, CDR1 SGHRS and CDR2 YFSETQ. Trimming at V came to 4 bases and at J to 1 base, leaving 11 bases not matched to a gene. The CDR3 bases are TGCGCCAGCAGCCCCCGCCCCCCTAGCGGGGCCCAAGAGACCCAGTACTTC. Amino acid sequence: CASSPRPPSGAQETQYF.

The rearrangement links TRBV19 to TRBJ2-5, with a tentative D call TRBD2 (6 bases). This CDR3 has 13 residues. V dropped 6 bases and J dropped 4 bases, with 12 bases sitting between them. Germline loops: CDR1 LNHDA, CDR2 SQIVND (reference sequence). The CDR3 region has the DNA TGTGCCAGTAGAGTGCGGGGAGGAGAGACCCAGTACTTC. Residues: CASRVRGGETQYF.

The chain is built from TRBV28 and TRBJ2-7, with D perhaps given as TRBD1 or TRBD2 (5 bases each). The CDR3 sequence is 14 residues long. Germline CDR1 is MDHEN and CDR2 is SYDVKM. The CDR3 protein is CASSPPQDGERATV. The CDR3 DNA reads TGTGCCAGCAGTCCTCCACAGGACGGGGAGAGAGCTACGGTC.

The CDR3 nucleotides read TGTGCCAGCAGACTAGCGGGGCCAACCTACGAGCAGTACTTC. This encodes CASRLAGPTYEQYF. The chain links TRBV28 to TRBJ2-7; TRBD2 matches at 10 bases. Trimming removed 6 bases from V and 2 bases from J; junction bases left unmatched: 4. This CDR3 region has 14 residues. CDR1 is MDHEN and CDR2 is SYDVKM in the germline V gene.

The V gene is TRBV28, the J gene TRBJ1-2; 9 bases are a match to TRBD1. With 7 bases clipped from V and 5 bases from J, the junction kept 11 bases outside the gene matches. The germline V gene has CDR1 MDHEN and CDR2 SYDVKM. This CDR3 has 15 amino acids. CDR3 in amino acids: CASTLQGALTYGYTF. Written as DNA, the CDR3 is TGTGCCAGCACCTTACAGGGGGCCCTAACATATGGCTACACCTTC.

The chain combines TRBV12-3 or TRBV12-4 with TRBJ2-3; D ambiguous. V was cut by 5 bases and J by 2 bases, with 8 bases left in between. This CDR3 has 13 amino acids. In nucleotides, the CDR3 is TGTGCCAGCAGTCTGCGCGACACAGATACGCAGTATTTT. This codes for CASSLRDTDTQYF.

V gene TRBV6-5 combines with J gene TRBJ1-4; D may be TRBD1 (6 bases). V shed 10 bases and J shed 5 bases, with 17 bases lying between them. Looked up from germline, CDR1 is MNHEY and CDR2 is SVGAGI. The CDR3 sequence is 14 residues long. CDR3 loop: CATSLGGANEKLFF. In DNA form, the CDR3 reads TGTGCCACCTCCCTAGGGGGGGCGAATGAAAAACTGTTTTTT.

The chain combines TRBV7-3 with TRBJ2-1; 13 nucleotides align to TRBD2. Germline-derived CDR1 and CDR2 are SGHTA and FQGTGA. The CDR3 is 16 amino acids. V was pared by 4 bases and J by 11 bases, with 11 bases of the junction left unmatched. CDR3 sequence reads: CASSSQTSGRISQQFF. DNA of the CDR3: TGTGCCAGCAGCTCCCAGACTAGCGGGAGGATAAGCCAGCAGTTCTTC.

V and J are TRBV11-2 and TRBJ1-2; D call uncertain. Trimming removed 0 bases from V and 6 bases from J, with 11 bases in between. The CDR3 contains 14 residues. Germline-derived CDR1 and CDR2 are SGHAT and FQNNGV. The CDR3 reads CASSLEGGGDGYTF. The CDR3 DNA sequence: TGTGCCAGCAGCTTAGAGGGCGGCGGGGATGGCTACACCTTC. The full variable domain, completed using reference TRBV11-2 and TRBJ1-2, is EAGVAQSPRYKIIEKRQSVAFWCNPISGHATLYWYQQILGQGPKLLIQFQNNGVVDDSQLPKDRFSAERLKGVDSTLKIQPAKLEDSAVYLCASSLEGGGDGYTFGSGTRLTVV.

The V gene is TRBV27, the J gene TRBJ1-2, with 7 bases that match TRBD1. Germline-derived CDR1 and CDR2 are MNHEY and SMNVEV (reference sequence). The CDR3 is 16 residues long. V lost 2 bases and J lost 4; bases outside the gene matches: 10. CDR3 DNA sequence: TGTGCCAGCAGTTTAGGGGGACAGCTCCGGGCCTATGGCTACACCTTC. Translating gives CASSLGGQLRAYGYTF.

This rearrangement joins TRBV7-3 to TRBJ1-1, with D unresolved. Deletions cut 5 bases from V and 4 bases from J, with 11 bases between. CDR1 SGHTA and CDR2 FQGTGA come from the germline V gene. CDR3 length equals 13 residues. The CDR3 DNA reads TGTGCCAGCAGCCCCTCGATAGCCACTGAAGCTTTCTTT. Translated: CASSPSIATEAFF.

The chain joins TRBV27 to TRBJ1-1; 8 bases line up with TRBD1. The V segment lost 4 bases and the J segment 3 bases; nucleotides outside the gene matches: 4. The germline V gene encodes CDR1 MNHEY and CDR2 SMNVEV (reference sequence). The CDR3 sequence is 14 residues long. The CDR3 here is CASSSAQGDTEAFF. DNA for the CDR3: TGTGCCAGCAGTTCAGCACAGGGGGACACTGAAGCTTTCTTT.

The chain has TRBV6-5 and TRBJ1-4; tentatively, D is TRBD1 (5 bases). Trimming stripped 2 bases from V and 8 bases from J, with 15 bases between. This CDR3 is built from 15 residues. CDR1 MNHEY and CDR2 SVGAGI come from the germline V gene. The CDR3 sequence: CASSYAPGREEKLFF. The CDR3 DNA reads TGTGCCAGCAGTTACGCCCCAGGGCGGGAGGAAAAACTGTTTTTT.

The gene calls are TRBV7-9 and TRBJ1-4; D may be TRBD1 (5 bases). The germline V gene encodes CDR1 SEHNR and CDR2 FQNEAQ (reference sequence). CDR3 length: 14 amino acids. Trimming cost V 5 bases and J 4 bases, with 11 bases left between them. In nucleotides, the CDR3 is TGTGCCAGCAGCGTGACAGTGTTTAATGAAAAACTGTTTTTT. Translating gives CASSVTVFNEKLFF. The full variable domain, its missing parts supplied by reference TRBV7-9 and TRBJ1-4, is DTGVSQNPRHKITKRGQNVTFRCDPISEHNRLYWYRQTLGQGPEFLTYFQNEAQLEKSRLLSDRFSAERPKGSFSTLEIQRTEQGDSAMYLCASSVTVFNEKLFFGSGTQLSVL.

CDR3 DNA sequence: TGTGCCAGCAGCTTAGGGTCCGGGAACACCGGGGAGCTGTTTTTT. Translated, it gives CASSLGSGNTGELFF. The chain links TRBV7-2 to TRBJ2-2; D is undetermined. The CDR3 length is 15 residues. The germline V gene has CDR1 SGHTA and CDR2 FQGNSA. V was trimmed by 1 base and J by 1 base, leaving 7 bases between them.

The CDR3 coding sequence is TGTGCCAGCAGTTATTTAGCCTCGCAGGGCTACGAGCAGTACTTC. It specifies CASSYLASQGYEQYF. The chain employs TRBV6-5 and TRBJ2-7, with a tentative D call TRBD1 (5 bases). CDR3 length: 15 amino acids. V was trimmed by 3 bases and J by 3 bases, leaving 15 bases between them. Germline assignment: CDR1 MNHEY and CDR2 SVGAGI.

The chain carries TRBV7-9 and TRBJ1-5; a weak D match, TRBD1 (6 bases). The V and J ends lost 1 base and 3 bases respectively, with 13 bases between them. The CDR3 sequence is 16 residues long. Germline V gene data show CDR1 as SEHNR and CDR2 as FQNEAQ (reference sequence). CDR3 DNA sequence: TGTGCCAGCAGCTTAGGTCAGGGGCTTGACAATCAGCCCCAGCATTTT. Its translation: CASSLGQGLDNQPQHF.

This clone was counted a single time. The chain couples TRBV5-4 to TRBJ1-4; the D gene is possibly TRBD1 (5 bases). Trimming removed 5 bases from V and 8 bases from J, with 28 bases in between. There are 18 residues in the CDR3. Germline V gene data show CDR1 as SGHNT and CDR2 as YYREEE (reference sequence). The CDR3 nucleotides are TGTGCCAGCAGTACACGGGTTGGGGCAGGGAAGGTAGAGGAAAAACTGTTTTTT. This translates into CASSTRVGAGKVEEKLFF.